This T cell receptor beta chain was sequenced for a study of cytotoxic CD8 clonotypes in ibrutinib-treated CLL. Clones were read by immunoSEQ multiplex PCR, and TCRdb kept only the in-frame ones, dropping some. This table has 150,000 or so clones, 79% appearing once. The CDR3 totals 15 residues. The V segment lost 1 base and the J segment 1 base; nucleotides outside the gene matches: 3. The V gene's germline CDR1 is MNHEY and CDR2 SMNVEV (reference sequence). The input for sequencing was PBMCs, taken after 12 months of ibrutinib treatment. The chain recombines TRBV27 with TRBJ2-7, with 8 bases aligning to TRBD2. The sequence was collected from a human donor with chronic lymphocytic leukemia. CDR3 coding DNA: TGTGCCAGCAGTTTATGGGCGGGAGGTTCCTACGAGCAGTACTTC. Its protein product is CASSLWAGGSYEQYF.